This TCR beta chain appears in the sequencing data of a study of blood T cell repertoires in COVID-19. Germline CDR1 MDHEN, CDR2 SYDVKM. The CDR3 spans 16 residues. Losses at the gene ends were 5 bases for V and 3 bases for J; bases not matched to a gene: 10. The table lists this clone with a count of one. The authors' processing: Amplifying reference gene primers gave estimates of nucleated cell counts. The table came from immunoSEQ multiplex PCR; TCRdb's copy has only in-frame clones and leaves some out. V and J calls and clone size follow that table, whereas D and trimming were derived from the DNA. This table has about 170,000 clones, 79% appearing once.

The sample taken for sequencing was PBMCs or T cells enriched from blood (not recorded which). The rearrangement uses TRBV28 and TRBJ2-1; 7 positions match TRBD1. The receptor comes from an older woman in a cohort exposed to, infected with or recovered from COVID-19 (not recorded which). The DNA of the CDR3 is TGTGCCAGCAGTGTACAGGGGAACCCTCTCTACAATGAGCAGTTCTTC. The encoded protein is CASSVQGNPLYNEQFF.